The 27 T cell receptor beta chains in this list originate from one sample, sequenced in a study of memory CD4+ T cells and cytomegalovirus serostatus. Clones were read by immunoSEQ multiplex PCR, and TCRdb kept only the in-frame ones, dropping some. The repertoire holds tens of thousands of clones, with 82% as singletons. The sort gate was single viable CD3+CD4+CD8-CD45RO+ cells for memory CD4+ T cells. Source material: memory CD4+ T cells from blood. These receptors all stem from an adult in good health and CMV-seronegative.

V is TRBV6-1 and J is TRBJ2-3; D uncertain. V gave up 5 bases and J gave up 2 bases, with 5 bases separating them. Germline loops: CDR1 MNHNS, CDR2 SASEGT. This CDR3 has 12 amino acids. The CDR3 region is CASSHDTDTQYF. In DNA form, the CDR3 reads TGTGCCAGCAGTCACGACACAGATACGCAGTATTTT.

The rearrangement links TRBV7-8 to TRBJ1-2, with TRBD1 matching 8 bases. V was pared by 3 bases and J by 5 bases, with 2 bases of the junction left unmatched. CDR3 length: 13 residues. Per the germline V gene, CDR1 is SGHVS and CDR2 is FQNEAQ. The CDR3 sequence: CASSFTGGYGYTF. The CDR3 nucleotides are TGTGCCAGCAGCTTCACAGGGGGTTATGGCTACACCTTC. The whole variable domain, remainder taken from reference TRBV7-8 and TRBJ1-2, is GAGVSQSPRYKVAKRGQDVALRCDPISGHVSLFWYQQALGQGPEFLTYFQNEAQLDKSGLPSDRFFAERPEGSVSTLKIQRTQQEDSAVYLCASSFTGGYGYTFGSGTRLTVV.

V gene TRBV5-1 combines with J gene TRBJ2-3, with TRBD2 matching over 9 bases. The CDR3 contains 16 residues. CDR1 is SGHRS, CDR2 YFSETQ, per germline. V lost 0 bases, J lost 4 bases, and 6 bases stayed unmatched. The CDR3 is CASSLEGGGASDTQYF. CDR3 in DNA: TGCGCCAGCAGCTTGGAGGGCGGGGGGGCCTCAGATACGCAGTATTTT.

The V and J genes are TRBV6-6 and TRBJ2-6, with D possibly being TRBD1 (5 bases). Germline V gene lookup returns CDR1 MNHNY and CDR2 SVGAGI (reference sequence). The V end lost 5 bases, the J end lost 2 bases, and 10 bases lay between the germline ends. The CDR3 is made up of 15 amino acids. The CDR3 here is CASSPLGPGANVLTF. The DNA of the CDR3 is TGTGCCAGCAGTCCCCTGGGGCCTGGGGCCAACGTCCTGACTTTC.

V usage is TRBV7-9 and J usage is TRBJ2-7; TRBD1 matches 9 bases. CDR3 length: 15 amino acids. Germline V gene lookup returns CDR1 SEHNR and CDR2 FQNEAQ (reference sequence). Trimming took 4 bases from V and 1 from J; bases not matched to a gene: 5. CDR3 sequence reads: CASSWGQGQSYEQYF. The DNA for the CDR3 is TGTGCCAGCAGCTGGGGACAGGGACAGTCCTACGAGCAGTACTTC.

This clone was recorded only once. The chain employs TRBV5-6 and TRBJ2-1, with D maybe TRBD1 (6 bases). Trimming shortened V by 2 bases and J by 6 bases, and 9 bases separated the two germline ends. The CDR3 is 13 residues long. CDR1 and CDR2 (germline): SGHDT, YYEEEE. The CDR3 coding sequence is TGTGCCAGCAGCTTAAGACAGGTCAATGAGCAGTTCTTC. Amino acids: CASSLRQVNEQFF.

The chain couples TRBV7-2 to TRBJ2-7, with TRBD2 matching 11 bases. This CDR3 comprises 15 residues. After removal of 6 bases from V and 0 bases from J, the junction contained 4 bases not matched to a gene. Germline V gene lookup returns CDR1 SGHTA and CDR2 FQGNSA. Written as DNA, the CDR3 is TGTGCCAGCAGGGCTAGCGGGGGGACCTCCTACGAGCAGTACTTC. Its protein is CASRASGGTSYEQYF.

This chain uses TRBV7-9 with TRBJ2-3; 10 bases agree with TRBD2. Germline V CDR1 and CDR2: SEHNR, FQNEAQ (reference sequence). The CDR3 contains 14 residues. After removal of 6 bases from V and 5 bases from J, the junction contained 5 bases not matched to a gene. CDR3 DNA: TGTGCCAGCAGTCTAGCGGGGGTAGGAGATACGCAGTATTTT. It is translated as CASSLAGVGDTQYF.

The CDR3 region is CATSRDGQGDEQYF. CDR3 coding DNA: TGTGCCACCAGCAGAGATGGTCAGGGGGACGAGCAGTACTTC. The rearrangement joins TRBV15 to TRBJ2-7, with 7 bases fitting TRBD1. The germline V gene has CDR1 LNHNV and CDR2 YYDKDF (reference sequence). The CDR3 loop spans 14 amino acids. The J segment lost 5 bases and the V segment lost 0 bases, leaving 4 bases of the junction unmatched.

The rearrangement uses TRBV2 and TRBJ2-1; 10 bases line up with TRBD2. The germline V gene has CDR1 SNHLY and CDR2 FYNNEI. The trim removed 6 bases at V and 4 bases at J, leaving 6 bases unmatched. The CDR3 is 15 residues long. CDR3 sequence reads: CASRTGTSAYNEQFF. The CDR3 DNA sequence: TGTGCCAGCAGAACCGGGACTAGCGCTTACAATGAGCAGTTCTTC.

This chain connects TRBV19 to TRBJ2-7; D not resolved. Germline CDR1 reads LNHDA; CDR2 reads SQIVND (reference sequence). V was clipped by 4 bases and J by 2 bases, with 18 bases between them. The CDR3 is made up of 16 amino acids. The CDR3 region has the DNA TGTGCCAGTAGTACCCGATCAGCGTCCTCTACCTACGAGCAGTACTTC. Protein sequence: CASSTRSASSTYEQYF.

As for this clone: The sample carries other DNA sequences with the same CDR3. The CDR3 sequence: CASSLGDYGYTF. CDR3 nucleotides: TGTGCCAGCAGTTTGGGGGACTATGGCTACACCTTC. J is TRBJ1-2 and V is TRBV28; the D gene is possibly TRBD1 (5 bases). The CDR3 sequence is 12 residues long. In germline, CDR1 is MDHEN, CDR2 SYDVKM. Trimming removed 3 bases at V and 3 bases at J, with 5 bases between.

J is TRBJ2-3 and V is TRBV5-1; 12 bases are a match to TRBD1. The CDR3 is made up of 15 amino acids. V shed 7 bases and J 5 bases; nucleotides not matched to a gene: 8. In germline, CDR1 is SGHRS, CDR2 YFSETQ. The CDR3 sequence: CASGPGQGAGDTQYF. CDR3 sequence (DNA): TGCGCCAGCGGCCCGGGACAGGGGGCTGGAGATACGCAGTATTTT.

The chain employs TRBV9 and TRBJ1-5; a possible D gene is TRBD1 (5 bases). There are 13 residues in the CDR3. Between the trimmed V and J ends, which lost 4 bases and 5 bases, there was a span of 10 bases. CDR1 is SGDLS, CDR2 YYNGEE, per germline. This CDR3 is CASSFTGDQPQHF. CDR3 coding DNA: TGTGCCAGCAGCTTCACAGGAGATCAGCCCCAGCATTTT. The variable domain in full, with the rest retrieved from reference TRBV9 and TRBJ1-5, is DSGVTQTPKHLITATGQRVTLRCSPRSGDLSVYWYQQSLDQGLQFLIQYYNGEERAKGNILERFSAQQFPDLHSELNLSSLELGDSALYFCASSFTGDQPQHFGDGTRLSIL.

This clone showed up just once. CDR3: CASNRGLGTEAFF. Written as DNA, the CDR3 is TGTGCCAGTAACAGGGGCCTCGGCACTGAAGCTTTCTTT. The chain uses TRBV18 and TRBJ1-1, with TRBD1 identical over 7 bases. J lost 4 bases, V lost 9 bases, and 8 bases had no gene match. The CDR3 is made up of 13 amino acids. Looked up from germline, CDR1 is KGHSH and CDR2 is LQKENI.

The table lists this clone with a few counts. This chain joins TRBV11-2 and TRBJ1-2; D call uncertain. V lost 1 base and J 5 bases, leaving 20 bases between the germline ends. The CDR3 spans 17 residues. Germline CDR1 reads SGHAT; CDR2 reads FQNNGV. The CDR3 nucleotides read TGTGCCAGCAGCTTAGTCGCGTCATTCCCCGTTAAATATGGCTACACCTTC. The encoded protein is CASSLVASFPVKYGYTF.

The V gene is TRBV4-1, the J gene TRBJ2-7; 8 nucleotides agree with TRBD2. Looked up from germline, CDR1 is MGHRA and CDR2 is YSYEKL. After removal of 4 bases from V and 1 base from J, the junction contained 9 bases not matched to a gene. There are 16 residues in the CDR3. The CDR3 sequence is CASSPLGRGVSYEQYF. The CDR3 DNA sequence: TGCGCCAGCAGCCCCCTTGGGCGGGGGGTTTCCTACGAGCAGTACTTC.

This clone appeared once. The CDR3 bases are TGTGCCAGCAGCAAGAATACACAGGGGAATGGTTCACCCCTCCACTTT. Residues: CASSKNTQGNGSPLHF. V gene TRBV7-2 combines with J gene TRBJ1-6; 7 bases line up with TRBD1. The CDR3 is made up of 16 amino acids. The germline V gene has CDR1 SGHTA and CDR2 FQGNSA. Trimming at V came to 5 bases and at J to 9 bases, leaving 13 bases not matched to a gene.

CDR3 DNA: TGTGCCAGCAGATATAGGGTGGGGCAGGGTAGTCACGAGCAGTACTTC. Its translation: CASRYRVGQGSHEQYF. The chain combines TRBV7-2 with TRBJ2-7, with a weak D call TRBD1 (5 bases). Germline V gene lookup returns CDR1 SGHTA and CDR2 FQGNSA. The CDR3 has 16 residues. Trimming pared 6 bases from V and 5 bases from J, leaving 23 bases between.

The genes are TRBV7-2 and TRBJ2-1; D is unresolved. The V gene's germline CDR1 is SGHTA and CDR2 FQGNSA. The CDR3 is 13 residues long. Trimming stripped 1 base from V and 8 bases from J, with 9 bases between. CDR3 loop: CASSLGPSYEQFF. The CDR3 DNA follows: TGTGCCAGCAGCTTAGGCCCCTCCTATGAGCAGTTCTTC.

This clone was counted a few times. The CDR3 sequence: CASSQGYSGNTIYF. The CDR3, as DNA: TGTGCCAGCAGCCAAGGGTACTCTGGAAACACCATATATTTT. The chain has TRBV14 and TRBJ1-3; no clear D gene. This CDR3 contains 14 residues. The V end lost 1 base, the J end lost 0 bases, and 4 bases lay between the germline ends. CDR1 is SGHDN and CDR2 is FVKESK in the germline V gene.

CDR3: CASSTYRDEGYEQYF. In DNA, the CDR3 is TGTGCCAGTAGTACTTACCGGGACGAGGGGTACGAGCAGTACTTC. The rearrangement links TRBV19 to TRBJ2-7; D may correspond to TRBD1 or TRBD2 (5 bases each). Germline CDR1 and CDR2: LNHDA and SQIVND (reference sequence). There are 15 residues in the CDR3. Trimming cost V 4 bases and J 4 bases, with 17 bases left between them.

V is TRBV15 and J is TRBJ2-3; tentatively, D is TRBD2 (5 bases). V lost 0 bases to trimming and J lost 4 bases, with 11 bases between them. Germline V gene data show CDR1 as LNHNV and CDR2 as YYDKDF (reference sequence). This CDR3 is 15 amino acids long. CDR3 sequence (DNA): TGTGCCACCAGCAGAGAAAGAGGACTTCCAGATACGCAGTATTTT. Its protein product is CATSRERGLPDTQYF.

The CDR3 bases are TGCGCCAGCAGCCCAGGGAACAGAGGGAGCAATCAGCCCCAGCATTTT. This sequence encodes CASSPGNRGSNQPQHF. This sequence joins TRBV4-1 and TRBJ1-5; a weak D match, TRBD1 (5 bases). V was trimmed by 4 bases and J by 1 base, leaving 14 bases between them. Germline values: CDR1 MGHRA, CDR2 YSYEKL. The CDR3 is made up of 16 amino acids.

The chain is built from TRBV6-1 and TRBJ1-3; TRBD1 is a possible D gene (6 bases). This CDR3 spans 14 amino acids. CDR1 is MNHNS and CDR2 is SASEGT in the germline V gene. V lost 10 bases to trimming and J lost 1 base, with 14 bases between them. The CDR3 protein is CATSSGDSGNTIYF. The CDR3 nucleotides are TGTGCCACTAGCTCAGGGGATTCTGGAAACACCATATATTTT.

This clone has a single count. The gene calls are TRBV6-6 and TRBJ1-5, with D maybe TRBD1 (6 bases). This CDR3 region has 14 residues. V was clipped by 0 bases and J by 5 bases, with 8 bases between them. Looked up from germline, CDR1 is MNHNY and CDR2 is SVGAGI (reference sequence). For the CDR3, the DNA is TGTGCCAGCAGTTACTCCTACAGGGATCAGCCCCAGCATTTT. This translates into CASSYSYRDQPQHF.

The chain uses TRBV7-6 and TRBJ2-5; D gene uncertain. This CDR3 is 11 amino acids long. Trimming took off 4 bases at V and 2 bases at J, with 2 bases between the two ends. Germline V lookup: CDR1 SGHVS, CDR2 FNYEAQ. CDR3 coding DNA: TGTGCCAGCAGCTCTCAAGAGACCCAGTACTTC. It translates to CASSSQETQYF. The full variable domain, with the rest looked up from reference TRBV7-6 and TRBJ2-5, is GAGVSQSPRYKVTKRGQDVALRCDPISGHVSLYWYRQALGQGPEFLTYFNYEAQQDKSGLPNDRFSAERPEGSISTLTIQRTEQRDSAMYRCASSSQETQYFGPGTRLLVL.